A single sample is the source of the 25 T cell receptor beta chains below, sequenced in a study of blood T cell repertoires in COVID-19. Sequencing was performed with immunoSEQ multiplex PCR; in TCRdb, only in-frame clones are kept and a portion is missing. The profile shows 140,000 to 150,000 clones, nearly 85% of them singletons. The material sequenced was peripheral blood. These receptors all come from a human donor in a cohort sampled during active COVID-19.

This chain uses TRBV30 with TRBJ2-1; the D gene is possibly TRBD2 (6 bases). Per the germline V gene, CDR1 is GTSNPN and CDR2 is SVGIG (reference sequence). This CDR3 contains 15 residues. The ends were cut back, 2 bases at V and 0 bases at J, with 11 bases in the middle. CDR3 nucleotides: TGTGCCTGGAGTTCGGGACTCCCCTCCTACAATGAGCAGTTCTTC. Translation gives CAWSSGLPSYNEQFF.

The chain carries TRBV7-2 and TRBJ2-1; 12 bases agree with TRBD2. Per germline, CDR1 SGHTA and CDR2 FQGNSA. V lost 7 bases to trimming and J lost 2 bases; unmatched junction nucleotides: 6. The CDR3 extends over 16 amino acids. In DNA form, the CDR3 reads TGTGCCAGCAAGGTGGCTAGCGGGGGGGCCTACAATGAGCAGTTCTTC. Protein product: CASKVASGGAYNEQFF.

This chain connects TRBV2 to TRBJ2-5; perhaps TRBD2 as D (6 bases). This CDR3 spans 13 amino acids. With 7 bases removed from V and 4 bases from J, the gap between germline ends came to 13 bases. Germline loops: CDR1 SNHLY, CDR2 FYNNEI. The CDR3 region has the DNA TGTGCCAGCAAGGTCGGGGGTTCAGAGACCCAGTACTTC. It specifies CASKVGGSETQYF.

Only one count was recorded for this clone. The CDR3 spells CASSQFSSTGELFF. The CDR3, as DNA: TGCGCCAGCAGCCAATTTAGTTCCACCGGGGAGCTGTTTTTT. V and J are TRBV4-3 and TRBJ2-2; no reliable D call. CDR1 LGHNA and CDR2 YSLEER come from the germline V gene. The V gene lost 2 bases and the J gene lost 4 bases, with 8 bases spanning the gap. The CDR3 runs 14 residues.

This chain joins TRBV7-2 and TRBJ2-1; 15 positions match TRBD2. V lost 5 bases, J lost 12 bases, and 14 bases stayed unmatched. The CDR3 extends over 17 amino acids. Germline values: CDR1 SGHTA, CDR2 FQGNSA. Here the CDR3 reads CASSLQTGLAGGPTQFF. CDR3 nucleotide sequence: TGTGCCAGCAGCCTTCAAACAGGACTAGCGGGGGGGCCGACGCAGTTCTTC.

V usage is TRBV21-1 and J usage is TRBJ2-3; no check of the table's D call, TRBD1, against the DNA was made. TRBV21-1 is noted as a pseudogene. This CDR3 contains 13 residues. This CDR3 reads CASRRTNTDTQYF. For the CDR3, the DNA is TGTGCCAGCAGACGGACAAACACAGATACGCAGTATTTT.

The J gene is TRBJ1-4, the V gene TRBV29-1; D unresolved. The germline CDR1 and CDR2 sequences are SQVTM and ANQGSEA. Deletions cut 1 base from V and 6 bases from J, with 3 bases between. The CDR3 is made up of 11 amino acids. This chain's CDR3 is CSVEGDEKLFF. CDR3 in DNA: TGCAGCGTTGAAGGCGATGAAAAACTGTTTTTT.

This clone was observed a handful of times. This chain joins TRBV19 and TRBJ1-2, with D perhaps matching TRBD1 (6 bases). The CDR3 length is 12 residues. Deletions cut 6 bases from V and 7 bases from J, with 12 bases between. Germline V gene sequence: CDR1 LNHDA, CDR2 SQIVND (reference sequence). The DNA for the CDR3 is TGTGCCAGTAGCCGCCAGGGGTTTGGCTACACCTTC. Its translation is CASSRQGFGYTF. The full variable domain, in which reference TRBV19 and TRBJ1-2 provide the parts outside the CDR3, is DGGITQSPKYLFRKEGQNVTLSCEQNLNHDAMYWYRQDPGQGLRLIYYSQIVNDFQKGDIAEGYSVSREKKESFPLTVTSAQKNPTAFYLCASSRQGFGYTFGSGTRLTVV.

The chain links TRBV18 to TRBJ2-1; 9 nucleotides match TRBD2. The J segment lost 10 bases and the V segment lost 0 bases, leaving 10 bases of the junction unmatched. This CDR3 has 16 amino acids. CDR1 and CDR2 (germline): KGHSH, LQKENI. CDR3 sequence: CASSPPAGGPMKEQFF. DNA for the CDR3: TGTGCCAGCTCACCACCGGCGGGGGGGCCAATGAAGGAGCAGTTCTTC.

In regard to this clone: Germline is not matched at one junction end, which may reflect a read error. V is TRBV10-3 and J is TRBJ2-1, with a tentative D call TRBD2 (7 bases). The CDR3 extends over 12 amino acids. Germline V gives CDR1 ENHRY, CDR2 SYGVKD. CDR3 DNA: TGTGCCATCAGTCGGGGGGCGGATGAGCAGCTCTTC. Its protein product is CAISRGADEQLF.

Written as DNA, the CDR3 is TGTGCCAGCAGAAACCTAGCGGGTGGATATACCTACAATGAGCAGTTCTTC. It yields the protein CASRNLAGGYTYNEQFF. The V gene is TRBV5-6, the J gene TRBJ2-1; 8 positions agree with TRBD2. The V segment lost 5 bases and the J segment 2 bases; nucleotides outside the gene matches: 12. Germline CDR1 SGHDT, CDR2 YYEEEE. The CDR3 runs 17 residues.

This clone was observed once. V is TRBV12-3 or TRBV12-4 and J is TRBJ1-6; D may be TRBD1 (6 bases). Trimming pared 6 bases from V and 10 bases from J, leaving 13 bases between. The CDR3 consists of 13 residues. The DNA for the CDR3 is TGTGCCAGCAGCAACAGGGTTGGCTCACCCCTCCACTTT. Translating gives CASSNRVGSPLHF.

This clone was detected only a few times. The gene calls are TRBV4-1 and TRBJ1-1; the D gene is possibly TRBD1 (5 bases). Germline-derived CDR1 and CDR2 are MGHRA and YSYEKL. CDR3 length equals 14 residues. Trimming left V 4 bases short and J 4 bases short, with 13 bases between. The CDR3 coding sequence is TGCGCCAGCAGCCCTGGATGGGGGGTCACTGAAGCTTTCTTT. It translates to CASSPGWGVTEAFF.

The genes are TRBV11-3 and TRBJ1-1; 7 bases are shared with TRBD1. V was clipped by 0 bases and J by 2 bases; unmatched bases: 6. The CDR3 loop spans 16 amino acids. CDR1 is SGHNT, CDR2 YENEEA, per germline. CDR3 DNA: TGTGCCAGCAGCTTAGACCCAGGGGGGCTTAACACTGAAGCTTTCTTT. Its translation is CASSLDPGGLNTEAFF.

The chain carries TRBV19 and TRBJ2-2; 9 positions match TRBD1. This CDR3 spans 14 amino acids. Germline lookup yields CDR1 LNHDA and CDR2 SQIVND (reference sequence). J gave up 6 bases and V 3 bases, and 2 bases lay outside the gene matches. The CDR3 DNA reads TGTGCCAGTAGTATTCGGGACAGGGCCGGGGAGCTGTTTTTT. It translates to CASSIRDRAGELFF.

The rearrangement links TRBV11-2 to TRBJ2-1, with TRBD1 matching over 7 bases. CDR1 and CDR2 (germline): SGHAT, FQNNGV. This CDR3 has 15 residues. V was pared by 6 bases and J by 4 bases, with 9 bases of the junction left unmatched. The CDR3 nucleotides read TGTGCCAGCAGTCTTGACAGGGACGGGTACAATGAGCAGTTCTTC. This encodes CASSLDRDGYNEQFF.

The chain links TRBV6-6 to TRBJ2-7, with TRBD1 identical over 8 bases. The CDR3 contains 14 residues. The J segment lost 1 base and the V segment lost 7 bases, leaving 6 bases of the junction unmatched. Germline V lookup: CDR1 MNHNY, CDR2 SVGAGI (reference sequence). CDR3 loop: CASIKGQVSYEQYF. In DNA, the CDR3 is TGTGCCAGCATCAAGGGACAGGTGTCCTACGAGCAGTACTTC.

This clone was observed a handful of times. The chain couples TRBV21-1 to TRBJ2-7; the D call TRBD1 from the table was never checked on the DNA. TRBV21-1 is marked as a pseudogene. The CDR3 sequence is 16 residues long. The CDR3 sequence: CASSGPPRTGIHEQYV. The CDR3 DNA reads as TGTGCCAGCAGCGGACCCCCTCGGACAGGGATCCACGAGCAGTACGTC.

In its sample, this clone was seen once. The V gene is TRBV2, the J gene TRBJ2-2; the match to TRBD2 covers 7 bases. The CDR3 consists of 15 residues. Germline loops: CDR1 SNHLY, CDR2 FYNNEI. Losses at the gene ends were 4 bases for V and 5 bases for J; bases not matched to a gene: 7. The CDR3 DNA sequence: TGTGCCAGCAGTGGCGGTGGGGGAGGGACCGGGGAGCTGTTTTTT. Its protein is CASSGGGGGTGELFF.

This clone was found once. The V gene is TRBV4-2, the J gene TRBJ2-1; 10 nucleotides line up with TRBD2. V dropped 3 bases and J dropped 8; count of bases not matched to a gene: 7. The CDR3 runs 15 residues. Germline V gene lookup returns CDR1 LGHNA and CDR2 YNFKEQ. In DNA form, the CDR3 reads TGTGCCAGCAGCCAGGAAGCGGGAGGGCCCTATGAGCAGTTCTTC. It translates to CASSQEAGGPYEQFF.

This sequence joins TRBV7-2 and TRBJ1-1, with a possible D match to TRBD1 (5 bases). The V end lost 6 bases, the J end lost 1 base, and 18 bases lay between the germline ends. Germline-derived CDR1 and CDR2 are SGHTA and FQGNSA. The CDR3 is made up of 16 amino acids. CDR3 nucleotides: TGTGCCAGCAGTTTTATCCGACAGTGGGAGAACACTGAAGCTTTCTTT. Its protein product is CASSFIRQWENTEAFF.

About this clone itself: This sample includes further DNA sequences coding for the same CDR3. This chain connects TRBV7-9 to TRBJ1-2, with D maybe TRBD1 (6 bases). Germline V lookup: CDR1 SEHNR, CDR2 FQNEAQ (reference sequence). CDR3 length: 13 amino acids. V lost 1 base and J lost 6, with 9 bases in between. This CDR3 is CASSLGAGDGYTF. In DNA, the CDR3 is TGTGCCAGCAGCTTAGGTGCAGGGGATGGCTACACCTTC.

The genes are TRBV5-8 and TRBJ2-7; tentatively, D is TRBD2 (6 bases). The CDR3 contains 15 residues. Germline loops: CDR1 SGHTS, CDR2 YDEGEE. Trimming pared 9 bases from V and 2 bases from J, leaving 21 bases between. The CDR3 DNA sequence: TGTGCCACCCGCCGGGGCACCGGGAGTACCTACGAGCAGTACGTC. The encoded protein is CATRRGTGSTYEQYV.

The DNA for the CDR3 is TGTGCCACCAGTGGCAGGGGGCTGGAGGGCACTGAAGCTTTCTTT. Translating gives CATSGRGLEGTEAFF. The rearrangement links TRBV24-1 to TRBJ1-1, with 8 nucleotides matching TRBD1. The CDR3 length is 15 residues. With V trimmed by 5 bases and J by 4 bases, 8 bases remained unmatched. The V gene's germline CDR1 is KGHDR and CDR2 SFDVKD.

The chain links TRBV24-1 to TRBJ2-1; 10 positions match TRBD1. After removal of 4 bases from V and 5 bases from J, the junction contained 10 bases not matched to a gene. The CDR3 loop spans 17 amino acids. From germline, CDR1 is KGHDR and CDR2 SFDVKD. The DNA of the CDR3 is TGTGCCACCAGTGACCAACCGGGACAGGGGAATCACAATGAGCAGTTCTTC. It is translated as CATSDQPGQGNHNEQFF.